Following are 22 T cell receptor beta chains from one sample sequenced in a study of T cells in Graves' hyperthyroidism and ophthalmopathy. TCR beta CDR3 regions were amplified from RNA transcripts. TCR CDR3 regions were first amplified by RT-PCR with HTBI primers. Using its own MiXCR run on the multiplex PCR reads, TCRdb lists one record per CDR3 protein. The sample has hundreds of thousands of distinct CDR3 sequences; roughly 40% are singletons. Sequenced sample: blood. The receptors shown here come from a man younger than 35 with Graves' hyperthyroidism.

This clonotype was observed once. The genes are TRBV24-1 and TRBJ2-5; D is ambiguous. CDR1 and CDR2 from the germline V gene are KGHDR and SFDVKD. The CDR3 is made up of 15 amino acids. V dropped 3 bases and J dropped 5 bases, with 15 bases sitting between them. The CDR3: CATSDPGSLWETQYF. DNA for the CDR3: TGTGCCACCAGTGATCCGGGTAGCCTGTGGGAGACCCAGTACTTC.

The rearrangement joins TRBV2 to TRBJ1-2; no reliable D call. Germline values: CDR1 SNHLY, CDR2 FYNNEI. The CDR3 spans 13 residues. Trimming stripped 7 bases from V and 3 bases from J, with 12 bases between. The CDR3 sequence is CASTMEVHYGYTF. Here the CDR3 DNA reads TGTGCCAGCACAATGGAGGTTCACTATGGCTACACCTTC.

The rearrangement joins TRBV9 to TRBJ2-7; D unclear. The V end lost 0 bases, the J end lost 3 bases, and 10 bases lay between the germline ends. Germline V CDR1 and CDR2: SGDLS, YYNGEE. There are 14 residues in the CDR3. CDR3 region: CASSVADGVYEQYF. CDR3 nucleotides: TGTGCCAGCAGCGTAGCCGACGGAGTCTACGAGCAGTACTTC. Variable domain in full (rest from reference TRBV9 and TRBJ2-7): DSGVTQTPKHLITATGQRVTLRCSPRSGDLSVYWYQQSLDQGLQFLIQYYNGEERAKGNILERFSAQQFPDLHSELNLSSLELGDSALYFCASSVADGVYEQYFGPGTRLTVT.

V gene TRBV7-2 combines with J gene TRBJ2-7; 7 nucleotides align to TRBD2. The DNA matches TRBJ2-5 better at its end, which makes the J call doubtful. The germline CDR1 and CDR2 sequences are SGHTA and FQGNSA. The CDR3 length is 16 residues. This CDR3 reads CASSLSHQGGEETQYF. For the CDR3, the DNA is TGTGCCAGCAGCTTAAGTCATCAGGGAGGGGAAGAGACCCAGTACTTC.

Regarding this clonotype: A junction boundary mismatches the germline segment, possibly from a read error. CDR3 residues: CATSAGTANTGELFF. For the CDR3, the DNA is TGTGCCACCAGTGCCGGGACAGCCAACACCGGGGAGCTGTTTTTT. The chain uses TRBV2 and TRBJ2-2, with 7 bases aligning to TRBD1. Germline CDR1 SNHLY, CDR2 FYNNEI. This CDR3 is 15 amino acids long. The complete variable domain, with remaining parts taken from reference TRBV2 and TRBJ2-2, reads EPEVTQTPSHQVTQMGQEVILRCVPISNHLYFYWYRQILGQKVEFLVSFYNNEISEKSEIFDDQFSVERPDGSNFTLKIRSTKLEDSAMYFCATSAGTANTGELFFGEGSRLTVL.

For this clonotype: Its ends do not fully match the called genes, so a read error is possible. This rearrangement joins TRBV20-1 to TRBJ2-5; D gene unclear. The CDR3 has 15 residues. The germline CDR1 and CDR2 sequences are DFQATT and SNEGSKA (reference sequence). DNA of the CDR3: TGCAGTGCTAGAGATCTCTCGGGTTTGTTGGAGACCCAGTACTTT. This codes for CSARDLSGLLETQYF.

In its sample, this clonotype was seen a few times. The CDR3 loop is CASSLGTGTSYGYTF. The CDR3 nucleotides read TGCGCCAGCAGCTTGGGGACAGGAACGAGCTATGGCTACACCTTC. The rearrangement joins TRBV5-1 to TRBJ1-2; TRBD1 matches at 7 bases. The CDR3 length is 15 residues. CDR1 and CDR2 from the germline V gene are SGHRS and YFSETQ. The J segment lost 4 bases and the V segment lost 0 bases, leaving 6 bases of the junction unmatched.

Concerning this clonotype itself: A much larger clone lies a single base off, so this may be a read error. The V gene is TRBV10-1, the J gene TRBJ2-5, with a weak D call TRBD2 (5 bases). The V gene lost 0 bases and the J gene lost 5 bases, with 10 bases spanning the gap. The CDR3 loop spans 14 amino acids. Germline V gives CDR1 WNHNN, CDR2 SYGVQD (reference sequence). CDR3 DNA: TGCGCCAGCAGTGAGTCGGGAGCCCGGGAGACCCAGTACTTC. Its protein is CASSESGARETQYF.

This clonotype was detected ten times or more. This rearrangement joins TRBV24-1 to TRBJ1-5; 8 nucleotides line up with TRBD1. Per germline, CDR1 KGHDR and CDR2 SFDVKD. J was trimmed by 6 bases and V by 6 bases; bases with no gene match: 9. This CDR3 is built from 15 residues. This CDR3 is CATSPAQGAGQPQHF. Here the CDR3 DNA reads TGTGCCACCAGTCCCGCCCAGGGGGCCGGTCAGCCCCAGCATTTT.

This clonotype was counted between two and nine times. The chain employs TRBV11-2 and TRBJ2-2; D unresolved. CDR3 length: 12 residues. Trimming left V 5 bases short and J 6 bases short, with 7 bases between. The germline V gene has CDR1 SGHAT and CDR2 FQNNGV. CDR3 protein: CASSPVSGELFF. CDR3 DNA: TGTGCCAGCAGCCCGGTCTCCGGGGAGCTGTTTTTT.

This clonotype has ten or more counts. This chain links TRBV20-1 with TRBJ2-5, with 9 bases that match TRBD1. In germline, CDR1 is DFQATT, CDR2 SNEGSKA (reference sequence). The CDR3 has 11 residues. The junction had 2 bases not matched to a gene; V was cut back by 4 bases and J by 8 bases. DNA for the CDR3: TGCAGTGCTACGGACAGGGGAACCCAGTACTTC. This translates into CSATDRGTQYF.

This clonotype appeared many times. The chain links TRBV6-5 to TRBJ2-7, with D uncertain. The CDR3 spans 14 residues. Germline CDR1 MNHEY, CDR2 SVGAGI. V gave up 6 bases and J gave up 0 bases, with 12 bases separating them. CDR3 bases: TGTGCCAGCAGCCAAGATCCAGGCTCCTACGAGCAGTACTTC. It yields the protein CASSQDPGSYEQYF.

This clonotype was counted ten times or more. The chain combines TRBV12-3 or TRBV12-4 with TRBJ1-4; no firm D call. The germline V and J ends were trimmed by 4 bases and 4 bases, with 4 bases remaining between them. The CDR3 runs 12 residues. Written as DNA, the CDR3 is TGTGCCAGCAGTTCGAATAATGAAAAACTGTTTTTT. Translation: CASSSNNEKLFF.

This chain links TRBV7-8 with TRBJ1-4, with a possible D match to TRBD1 (5 bases). Between the trimmed V and J ends, which lost 2 bases and 5 bases, there was a span of 12 bases. This CDR3 has 15 amino acids. Germline V gives CDR1 SGHVS, CDR2 FQNEAQ. In DNA form, the CDR3 reads TGTGCCAGCAGCTTAAAAAAGGGACCCAATGAAAAACTGTTTTTT. It is translated as CASSLKKGPNEKLFF.

The chain joins TRBV10-3 to TRBJ1-1; D remains ambiguous. V shed 11 bases and J shed 2 bases, with 15 bases lying between them. Germline V gives CDR1 ENHRY, CDR2 SYGVKD. The CDR3 consists of 13 residues. This CDR3 is CAADMGDNTEAFF. The CDR3 bases are TGTGCCGCCGACATGGGAGATAACACTGAAGCTTTCTTT.

The chain employs TRBV2 and TRBJ1-1, with 8 bases lining up with TRBD1. This CDR3 spans 14 amino acids. Per germline, CDR1 SNHLY and CDR2 FYNNEI. Trimming took 10 bases from V and 0 from J; bases not matched to a gene: 7. In nucleotides, the CDR3 is TGTGCCACCACGCCGGACAGGGTGAACACTGAAGCTTTCTTT. Protein sequence: CATTPDRVNTEAFF.

The rearrangement links TRBV11-1 to TRBJ2-7, with 9 bases lining up with TRBD2. Germline values: CDR1 SGHAT, CDR2 FQDESV (reference sequence). V was clipped by 7 bases and J by 1 base; unmatched bases: 2. This CDR3 comprises 13 residues. The CDR3 spells CASKTSGSYEQYF. The CDR3 DNA follows: TGTGCCAGCAAGACTAGCGGTTCCTACGAGCAGTACTTC.

Many counts were recorded for this clonotype. The chain carries TRBV20-1 and TRBJ1-1; possibly TRBD1 for D (5 bases). The CDR3 sequence is 11 residues long. The germline V gene encodes CDR1 DFQATT and CDR2 SNEGSKA (reference sequence). V was clipped by 5 bases and J by 7 bases, with 11 bases between them. CDR3 bases: TGCAGTGCTTTCGACAGCTATGAAGCTTTCTTT. Protein product: CSAFDSYEAFF.

The chain couples TRBV20-1 to TRBJ2-6; 7 nucleotides agree with TRBD1. Germline CDR1 DFQATT, CDR2 SNEGSKA (reference sequence). The CDR3 totals 11 residues. CDR3 DNA: TGCAGGAGAGACAGGGACAACGTCCTGACTTTC. Amino acids: CRRDRDNVLTF.

This clonotype was found many times. The chain uses TRBV7-9 and TRBJ1-1; the D is unclear. The germline CDR1 and CDR2 sequences are SEHNR and FQNEAQ (reference sequence). V was clipped by 5 bases and J by 1 base, with 11 bases between them. CDR3 length equals 14 residues. For the CDR3, the DNA is TGTGCCAGCAGCCCGACTCTTTCGAACACTGAAGCTTTCTTT. Translation gives CASSPTLSNTEAFF.

The sample holds many counts of this clonotype. The J gene is TRBJ1-4, the V gene TRBV20-1, with D unresolved. V shed 6 bases and J shed 4 bases, with 9 bases lying between them. Germline V gives CDR1 DFQATT, CDR2 SNEGSKA (reference sequence). There are 12 residues in the CDR3. The CDR3, as DNA: TGCAGTGCCCGGGGTCTTAATGAAAAACTGTTTTTT. It is translated as CSARGLNEKLFF.

Points on this clonotype: An end of the junction does not agree with germline; a read error may underlie this. The chain uses TRBV7-2 and TRBJ2-3; tentative D call: TRBD2 (6 bases). Germline V CDR1 and CDR2: SGHTA, FQGNSA. This CDR3 is 14 amino acids long. The CDR3 here is CASSQEGWTDTQYF. In DNA form, the CDR3 reads TGCGCCAGCAGCCAGGAGGGGTGGACAGATACGCAGTATTTT. Together with reference TRBV7-2 and TRBJ2-3, the CDR3 gives the full variable domain: GAGVSQSPSNKVTEKGKDVELRCDPISGHTALYWYRQSLGQGLEFLIYFQGNSAPDKSGLPSDRFSAERTGGSVSTLTIQRTQQEDSAVYLCASSQEGWTDTQYFGPGTRLTVL.